This T cell receptor (beta chain) was sequenced in a study of technical replicates of blood from several donors. Assay used: immunoSEQ multiplex PCR; TCRdb lists only in-frame clones, some missing. In the table there are about 15,000 clones, approximately 80% of which are singletons. Germline V lookup: CDR1 SGHDT, CDR2 YYEEEE. This CDR3 comprises 16 residues. Trimming left V 2 bases short and J 1 base short, with 15 bases between. This clone was counted only a few times. The sequenced sample was PBMCs. The source is a human donor in good health. The rearrangement joins TRBV5-6 to TRBJ1-2; D is unclear. Here the CDR3 reads CASSFFGSIDNYGYTF. CDR3 in DNA: TGTGCCAGCAGCTTTTTCGGTTCAATCGATAACTATGGCTACACCTTC. The full variable domain, in which reference TRBV5-6 and TRBJ1-2 provide the parts outside the CDR3, is DAGVTQSPTHLIKTRGQQVTLRCSPKSGHDTVSWYQQALGQGPQFIFQYYEEEERQRGNFPDRFSGHQFPNYSSELNVNALLLGDSALYLCASSFFGSIDNYGYTFGSGTRLTVV.